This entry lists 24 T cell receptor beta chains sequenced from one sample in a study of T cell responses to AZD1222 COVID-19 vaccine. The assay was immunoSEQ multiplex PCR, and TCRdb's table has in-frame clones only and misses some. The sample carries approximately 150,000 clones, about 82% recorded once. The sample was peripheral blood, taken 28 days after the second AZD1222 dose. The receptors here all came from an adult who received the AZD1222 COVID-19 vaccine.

CDR3 region: CASSQGSTDTQYF. CDR3 bases: TGTGCCAGCAGCCAAGGTAGCACAGATACGCAGTATTTT. This chain uses TRBV4-2 with TRBJ2-3; D remains unclear. The CDR3 covers 13 residues. Germline V gene lookup returns CDR1 LGHNA and CDR2 YNFKEQ. V lost 1 base and J lost 0, with 2 bases in between.

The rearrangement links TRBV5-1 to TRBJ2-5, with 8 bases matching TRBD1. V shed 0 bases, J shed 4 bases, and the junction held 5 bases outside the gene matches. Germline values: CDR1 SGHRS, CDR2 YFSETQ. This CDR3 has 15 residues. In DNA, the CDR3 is TGCGCCAGCAGCTTGGCCAGGGGGCTAGGAGAGACCCAGTACTTC. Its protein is CASSLARGLGETQYF.

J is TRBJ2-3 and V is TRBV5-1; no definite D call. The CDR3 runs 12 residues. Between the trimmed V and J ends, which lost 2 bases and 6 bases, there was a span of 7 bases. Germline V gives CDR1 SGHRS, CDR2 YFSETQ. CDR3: CASSFGPDTQYF. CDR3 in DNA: TGCGCCAGCAGCTTTGGCCCGGATACGCAGTATTTT.

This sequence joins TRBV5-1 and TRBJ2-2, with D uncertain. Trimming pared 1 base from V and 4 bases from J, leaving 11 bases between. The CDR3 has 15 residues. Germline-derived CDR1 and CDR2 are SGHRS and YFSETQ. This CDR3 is CASSLRATGTGELFF. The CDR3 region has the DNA TGCGCCAGCAGCTTGCGGGCAACCGGCACCGGGGAGCTGTTTTTT.

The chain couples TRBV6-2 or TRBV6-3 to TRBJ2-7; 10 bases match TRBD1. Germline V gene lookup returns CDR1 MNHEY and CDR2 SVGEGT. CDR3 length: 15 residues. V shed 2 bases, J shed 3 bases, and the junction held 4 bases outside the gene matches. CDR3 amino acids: CASSYGQGVYYEQYF. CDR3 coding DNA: TGTGCCAGCAGTTACGGACAGGGGGTCTACTACGAGCAGTACTTC.

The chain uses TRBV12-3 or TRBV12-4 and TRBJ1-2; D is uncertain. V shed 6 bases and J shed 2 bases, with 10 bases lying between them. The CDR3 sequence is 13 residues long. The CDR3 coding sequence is TGTGCCAGCAGCGAAATGGTGAACTATGGCTACACCTTC. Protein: CASSEMVNYGYTF.

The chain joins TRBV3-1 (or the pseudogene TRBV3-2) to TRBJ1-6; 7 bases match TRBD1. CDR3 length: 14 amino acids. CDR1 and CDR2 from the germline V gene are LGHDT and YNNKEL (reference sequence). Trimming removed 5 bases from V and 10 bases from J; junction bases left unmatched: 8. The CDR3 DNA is TGTGCCAGCAGCACGACAGGGTTAGGGTCACCCCTCCACTTT. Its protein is CASSTTGLGSPLHF.

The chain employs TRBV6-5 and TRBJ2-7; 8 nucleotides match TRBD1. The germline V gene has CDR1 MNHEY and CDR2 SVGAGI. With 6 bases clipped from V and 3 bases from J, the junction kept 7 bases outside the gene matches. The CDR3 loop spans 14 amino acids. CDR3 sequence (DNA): TGTGCCAGCAGCAGGGGACAGGACATCTACGAGCAGTACTTC. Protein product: CASSRGQDIYEQYF.

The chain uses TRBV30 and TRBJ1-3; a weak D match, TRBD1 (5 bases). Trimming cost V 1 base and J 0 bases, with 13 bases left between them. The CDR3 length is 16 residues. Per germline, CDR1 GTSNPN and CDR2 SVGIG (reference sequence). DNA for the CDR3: TGTGCCTGGAGTGCCTATCCAGGGCTCTCTGGAAACACCATATATTTT. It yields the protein CAWSAYPGLSGNTIYF.

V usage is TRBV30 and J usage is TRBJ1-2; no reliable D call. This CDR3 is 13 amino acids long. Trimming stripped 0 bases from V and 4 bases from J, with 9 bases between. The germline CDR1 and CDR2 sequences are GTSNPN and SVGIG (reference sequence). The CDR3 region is CAWSVERSYGYTF. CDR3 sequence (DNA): TGTGCCTGGAGTGTGGAGAGAAGCTATGGCTACACCTTC. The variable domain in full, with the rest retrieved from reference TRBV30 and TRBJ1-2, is SQTIHQWPATLVQPVGSPLSLECTVEGTSNPNLYWYRQAAGRGLQLLFYSVGIGQISSEVPQNLSASRPQDRQFILSSKKLLLSDSGFYLCAWSVERSYGYTFGSGTRLTVV.

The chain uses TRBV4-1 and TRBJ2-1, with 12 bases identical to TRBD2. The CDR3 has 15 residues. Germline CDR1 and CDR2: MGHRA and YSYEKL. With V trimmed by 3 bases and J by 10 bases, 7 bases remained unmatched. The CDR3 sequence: CASSHILGTSGEQFF. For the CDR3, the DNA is TGCGCCAGCAGCCATATACTCGGGACTAGCGGGGAGCAGTTCTTC.

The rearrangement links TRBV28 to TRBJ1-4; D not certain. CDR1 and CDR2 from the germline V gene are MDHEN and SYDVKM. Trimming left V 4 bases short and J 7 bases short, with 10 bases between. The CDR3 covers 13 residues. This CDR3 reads CASSSPYGEKLFF. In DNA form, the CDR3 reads TGTGCCAGCAGTTCTCCATATGGTGAAAAACTGTTTTTT.

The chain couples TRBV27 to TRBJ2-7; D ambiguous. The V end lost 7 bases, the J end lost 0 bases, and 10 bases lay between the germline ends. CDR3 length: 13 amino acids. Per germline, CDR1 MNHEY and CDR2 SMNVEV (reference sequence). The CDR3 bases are TGTGCCAGCACCCACGGCAACTCCTACGAGCAGTACTTC. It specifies CASTHGNSYEQYF.

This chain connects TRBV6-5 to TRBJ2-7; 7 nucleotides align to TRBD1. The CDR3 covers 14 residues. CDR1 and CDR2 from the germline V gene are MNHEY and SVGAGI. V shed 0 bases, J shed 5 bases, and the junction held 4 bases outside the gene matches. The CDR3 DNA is TGTGCCAGCAGTTACTCGAGGGGGCTGAACGAGCAGTACTTC. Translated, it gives CASSYSRGLNEQYF.

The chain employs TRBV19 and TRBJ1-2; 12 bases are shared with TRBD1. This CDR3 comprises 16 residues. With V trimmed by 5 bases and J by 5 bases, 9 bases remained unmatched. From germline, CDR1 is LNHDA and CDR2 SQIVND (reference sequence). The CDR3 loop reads CASSRDRGPGGYGYTF. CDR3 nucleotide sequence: TGTGCCAGTAGTCGGGACAGGGGGCCCGGTGGTTATGGCTACACCTTC. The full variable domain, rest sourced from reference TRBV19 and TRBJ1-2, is DGGITQSPKYLFRKEGQNVTLSCEQNLNHDAMYWYRQDPGQGLRLIYYSQIVNDFQKGDIAEGYSVSREKKESFPLTVTSAQKNPTAFYLCASSRDRGPGGYGYTFGSGTRLTVV.

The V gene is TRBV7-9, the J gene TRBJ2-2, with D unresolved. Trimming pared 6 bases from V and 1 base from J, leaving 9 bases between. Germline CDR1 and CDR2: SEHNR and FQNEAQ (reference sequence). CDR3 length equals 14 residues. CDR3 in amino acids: CASRKRQNTGELFF. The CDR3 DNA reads TGTGCCAGCAGAAAAAGACAGAACACCGGGGAGCTGTTTTTT.

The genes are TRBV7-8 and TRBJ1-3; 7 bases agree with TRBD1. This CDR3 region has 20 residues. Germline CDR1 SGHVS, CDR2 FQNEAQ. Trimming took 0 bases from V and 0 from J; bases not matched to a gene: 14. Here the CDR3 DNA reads TGTGCCAGCAGCTTAGCGGGTTCCTCGACAGGGCTCTTCTCTGGAAACACCATATATTTT. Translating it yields CASSLAGSSTGLFSGNTIYF.

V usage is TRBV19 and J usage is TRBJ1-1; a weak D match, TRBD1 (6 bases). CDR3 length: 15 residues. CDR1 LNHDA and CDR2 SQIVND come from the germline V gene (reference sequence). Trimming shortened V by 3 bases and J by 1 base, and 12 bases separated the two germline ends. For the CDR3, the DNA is TGTGCCAGTAGTATCCGGGGGCTTGGGAACACTGAAGCTTTCTTT. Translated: CASSIRGLGNTEAFF.

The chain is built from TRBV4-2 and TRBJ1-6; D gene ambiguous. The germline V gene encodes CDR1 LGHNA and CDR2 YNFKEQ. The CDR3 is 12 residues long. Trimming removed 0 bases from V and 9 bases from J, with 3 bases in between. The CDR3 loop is CASSQESSPLHF. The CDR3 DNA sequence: TGTGCCAGCAGCCAAGAAAGTTCACCCCTCCACTTT.

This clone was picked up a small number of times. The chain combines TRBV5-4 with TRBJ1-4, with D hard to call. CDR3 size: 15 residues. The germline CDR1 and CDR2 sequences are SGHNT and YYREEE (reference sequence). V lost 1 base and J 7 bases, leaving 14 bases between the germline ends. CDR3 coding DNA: TGTGCCAGCAGCTTGAGCGGGGTATTGAGTGAAAAACTGTTTTTT. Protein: CASSLSGVLSEKLFF.

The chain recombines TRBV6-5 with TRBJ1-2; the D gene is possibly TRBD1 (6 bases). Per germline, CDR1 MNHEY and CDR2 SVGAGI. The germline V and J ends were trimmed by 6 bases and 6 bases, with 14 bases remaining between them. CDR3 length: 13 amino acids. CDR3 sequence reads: CASRTRRTDGYTF. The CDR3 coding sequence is TGTGCCAGCAGGACGAGAAGGACAGATGGCTACACCTTC.

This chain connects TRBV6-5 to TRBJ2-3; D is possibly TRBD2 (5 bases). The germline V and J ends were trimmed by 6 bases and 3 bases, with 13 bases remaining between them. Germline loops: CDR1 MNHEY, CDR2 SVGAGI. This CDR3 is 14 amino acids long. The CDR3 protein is CASRNTRLTDTQYF. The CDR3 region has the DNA TGTGCCAGCAGAAACACTAGGCTGACAGATACGCAGTATTTT.

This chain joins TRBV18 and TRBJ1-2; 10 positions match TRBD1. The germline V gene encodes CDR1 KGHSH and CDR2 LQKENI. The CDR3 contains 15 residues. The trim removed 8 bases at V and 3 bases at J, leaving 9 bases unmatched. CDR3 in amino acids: CASTGQGFSDYGYTF. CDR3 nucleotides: TGTGCCAGCACGGGACAGGGGTTTTCGGACTATGGCTACACCTTC.

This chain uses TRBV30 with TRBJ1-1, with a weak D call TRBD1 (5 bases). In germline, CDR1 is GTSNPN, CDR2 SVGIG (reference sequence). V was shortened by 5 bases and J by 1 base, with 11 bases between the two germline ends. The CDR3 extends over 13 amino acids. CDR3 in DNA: TGTGCCTGGGGGGGAGGGACGAACACTGAAGCTTTCTTT. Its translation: CAWGGGTNTEAFF.